This T cell receptor (beta chain) was retrieved from a study of T cell responses to AZD1222 COVID-19 vaccine. Study-wide results and limits: Unmutated variant regions reportedly attract nearly half of all spike-specific TCRs. Repertoire sampling occurred only after the peak T cell response.

Regarding this clone: The antigen is undetermined.

Measured with immunoSEQ multiplex PCR; TCRdb has only the in-frame clones, and not every one. This table has about 130,000 clones, 75% to 95% appearing once. Sequenced here: peripheral blood, sampled 28 days after the second AZD1222 dose. This receptor was obtained from an adult who received the AZD1222 COVID-19 vaccine.

This CDR3 reads CASSLTGGAAEAFF. The CDR3 bases are TGTGCCAGCAGCTTGACAGGGGGGGCCGCTGAAGCTTTCTTT. The V gene is TRBV7-9, the J gene TRBJ1-1; 9 nucleotides align to TRBD1. Looked up from germline, CDR1 is SEHNR and CDR2 is FQNEAQ (reference sequence). After removal of 3 bases from V and 6 bases from J, the junction contained 5 bases not matched to a gene. This CDR3 spans 14 amino acids.